One sample yielded the 17 T cell receptor beta chains listed below, sequenced in a study of blood T cell repertoires in COVID-19. Sequencing was performed with immunoSEQ multiplex PCR; in TCRdb, only in-frame clones are kept and a portion is missing. The sample has about 31,000 clones, roughly 88% seen once; the top ten hold approximately 7.9%. Sequenced: peripheral blood. All receptors come from a man aged 55 to 70 with COVID-19, enrolled during active disease.

A word on this clone: Additional DNA sequences in this sample encode the identical CDR3. The CDR3 here is CASSPGTGGENTEAFF. The CDR3 nucleotides read TGTGCCAGCAGCCCCGGGACAGGGGGAGAGAACACTGAAGCTTTCTTT. This chain joins TRBV9 and TRBJ1-1, with 11 bases identical to TRBD1. The CDR3 extends over 16 amino acids. From germline, CDR1 is SGDLS and CDR2 YYNGEE. Trimming removed 4 bases from V and 1 base from J; junction bases left unmatched: 6.

The chain couples TRBV7-9 to TRBJ2-3; 9 bases are a match to TRBD2. The CDR3 covers 14 residues. Trimming cost V 4 bases and J 1 base; bases outside gene matches: 0. Germline V gives CDR1 SEHNR, CDR2 FQNEAQ (reference sequence). The CDR3 coding sequence is TGTGCCAGCAGCTGGACTAGCGGCACAGATACGCAGTATTTT. Translation gives CASSWTSGTDTQYF.

The gene calls are TRBV2 and TRBJ1-1; D is unclear. Trimming shortened V by 7 bases and J by 0 bases, and 3 bases separated the two germline ends. CDR1 and CDR2 from the germline V gene are SNHLY and FYNNEI. The CDR3 runs 11 residues. The CDR3 nucleotides are TGTGCCAGCACCTTGAACACTGAAGCTTTCTTT. Protein sequence: CASTLNTEAFF.

CDR3 nucleotides: TGTGCTAGTGGTATAACAGGGGAAGAGACCCAGTACTTC. Its translation is CASGITGEETQYF. The V gene is TRBV12-5, the J gene TRBJ2-5, with 7 bases aligning to TRBD1. Germline CDR1 and CDR2: LGHNT and FRNRAP. V lost 5 bases to trimming and J lost 3 bases; unmatched junction nucleotides: 3. The CDR3 has 13 residues.

The chain recombines TRBV30 with TRBJ2-6, with 8 bases matching TRBD1. This CDR3 region has 17 residues. V lost 5 bases to trimming and J lost 3 bases; unmatched junction nucleotides: 12. Germline V gives CDR1 GTSNPN, CDR2 SVGIG (reference sequence). Here the CDR3 reads CAWRRDRTNYGANVLTF. DNA for the CDR3: TGTGCCTGGCGACGGGACAGGACTAATTATGGGGCCAACGTCCTGACTTTC.

V usage is TRBV29-1 and J usage is TRBJ2-7, with D unresolved. This CDR3 is 11 amino acids long. The germline V gene encodes CDR1 SQVTM and CDR2 ANQGSEA. Trimming removed 6 bases at V and 6 bases at J, with 12 bases between. CDR3 region: CSVGQNSEQYF. In DNA form, the CDR3 reads TGCAGCGTCGGCCAAAACAGCGAGCAGTACTTC.

CDR3 region: CASSVTVLSGNTIYF. For the CDR3, the DNA is TGTGCCAGCAGTGTGACAGTCCTCTCTGGAAACACCATATATTTT. This chain uses TRBV2 with TRBJ1-3; perhaps TRBD1 as D (5 bases). Trimming removed 4 bases from V and 0 bases from J, with 10 bases in between. The CDR3 extends over 15 amino acids. The germline gives CDR1 SNHLY, CDR2 FYNNEI. The complete variable domain, with remaining parts taken from reference TRBV2 and TRBJ1-3, reads EPEVTQTPSHQVTQMGQEVILRCVPISNHLYFYWYRQILGQKVEFLVSFYNNEISEKSEIFDDQFSVERPDGSNFTLKIRSTKLEDSAMYFCASSVTVLSGNTIYFGEGSWLTVV.

This chain uses TRBV5-1 with TRBJ1-1; D is unresolved. V lost 0 bases to trimming and J lost 0 bases, with 9 bases between them. The CDR3 has 15 amino acids. Germline CDR1 SGHRS, CDR2 YFSETQ. CDR3 coding DNA: TGCGCCAGCAGCTTGGGTAGCCCTATGAACACTGAAGCTTTCTTT. It yields the protein CASSLGSPMNTEAFF.

The rearrangement links TRBV4-3 to TRBJ1-2; 9 positions agree with TRBD1. The J segment lost 7 bases and the V segment lost 0 bases, leaving 3 bases of the junction unmatched. The CDR3 extends over 14 amino acids. Germline CDR1 is LGHNA and CDR2 is YSLEER. The CDR3 loop is CASSQDLGQGGYTF. The CDR3 DNA follows: TGCGCCAGCAGCCAAGATCTGGGACAGGGTGGCTACACCTTC.

This chain connects TRBV3-1 (or the pseudogene TRBV3-2) to TRBJ2-4, with 7 nucleotides matching TRBD1. The CDR3 runs 17 residues. The germline CDR1 and CDR2 sequences are LGHDT and YNNKEL (reference sequence). V shed 0 bases and J 0 bases; nucleotides not matched to a gene: 5. The CDR3 reads CASSQDSGTVAKNIQYF. CDR3 nucleotide sequence: TGTGCCAGCAGCCAAGATTCGGGGACAGTAGCCAAAAACATTCAGTACTTC.

The genes are TRBV2 and TRBJ1-5; 8 positions match TRBD1. Per the germline V gene, CDR1 is SNHLY and CDR2 is FYNNEI. With 4 bases clipped from V and 2 bases from J, the junction kept 4 bases outside the gene matches. This CDR3 spans 15 amino acids. This chain's CDR3 is CASSVDRGGNQPQHF. DNA for the CDR3: TGTGCCAGCAGTGTAGACAGGGGTGGCAATCAGCCCCAGCATTTT. The full variable domain, its missing parts supplied by reference TRBV2 and TRBJ1-5, is EPEVTQTPSHQVTQMGQEVILRCVPISNHLYFYWYRQILGQKVEFLVSFYNNEISEKSEIFDDQFSVERPDGSNFTLKIRSTKLEDSAMYFCASSVDRGGNQPQHFGDGTRLSIL.

The chain recombines TRBV7-9 with TRBJ1-1, with D maybe TRBD1 (6 bases). V was trimmed by 5 bases and J by 5 bases, leaving 18 bases between them. The germline V gene encodes CDR1 SEHNR and CDR2 FQNEAQ (reference sequence). The CDR3 extends over 15 amino acids. The CDR3 sequence is CASSTETGSRTEAFF. The CDR3 DNA is TGTGCCAGCAGCACTGAGACAGGCTCAAGGACTGAAGCTTTCTTT.

J is TRBJ1-6 and V is TRBV6-6; D not resolved. CDR3 length: 14 residues. In germline, CDR1 is MNHNY, CDR2 SVGAGI (reference sequence). The germline V and J ends were trimmed by 2 bases and 6 bases, with 8 bases remaining between them. The CDR3 loop is CASSYPELNSPLHF. The CDR3 region has the DNA TGTGCCAGCAGTTACCCTGAACTTAATTCACCCCTCCACTTT.

The gene calls are TRBV11-2 and TRBJ2-7, with 9 positions matching TRBD2. V lost 1 base to trimming and J lost 6 bases; unmatched junction nucleotides: 7. The CDR3 extends over 15 amino acids. Germline-derived CDR1 and CDR2 are SGHAT and FQNNGV. The CDR3 DNA sequence: TGTGCCAGCAGCTTAGCGGCGGGAGGGGGTGTCGAGCAGTACTTC. Protein product: CASSLAAGGGVEQYF.

This chain uses TRBV28 with TRBJ1-2, with 9 bases aligning to TRBD1. The germline V gene has CDR1 MDHEN and CDR2 SYDVKM. Trimming took 1 base from V and 4 from J; bases not matched to a gene: 4. The CDR3 spans 15 residues. CDR3 sequence: CASSLYDRGSYGYTF. CDR3 coding DNA: TGTGCCAGCAGTTTATACGACAGGGGGAGCTATGGCTACACCTTC.

The chain's CDR3 is CASSRTFGLAGVRETQYF. The CDR3 bases are TGTGCCAGCAGCCGAACATTCGGACTAGCCGGTGTCCGGGAGACCCAGTACTTC. J is TRBJ2-5 and V is TRBV5-4, with 8 bases fitting TRBD2. This CDR3 comprises 18 residues. V lost 4 bases, J lost 5 bases, and 19 bases stayed unmatched. CDR1 is SGHNT, CDR2 YYREEE, per germline (reference sequence).

The CDR3 DNA is TGTGCCAGCAGCTTTACAGCTTACGAGCAGTACTTC. It specifies CASSFTAYEQYF. This chain joins TRBV11-1 and TRBJ2-7; no reliable D call. CDR1 is SGHAT and CDR2 is FQDESV in the germline V gene (reference sequence). This CDR3 spans 12 amino acids. V lost 3 bases and J lost 4, with 7 bases in between.